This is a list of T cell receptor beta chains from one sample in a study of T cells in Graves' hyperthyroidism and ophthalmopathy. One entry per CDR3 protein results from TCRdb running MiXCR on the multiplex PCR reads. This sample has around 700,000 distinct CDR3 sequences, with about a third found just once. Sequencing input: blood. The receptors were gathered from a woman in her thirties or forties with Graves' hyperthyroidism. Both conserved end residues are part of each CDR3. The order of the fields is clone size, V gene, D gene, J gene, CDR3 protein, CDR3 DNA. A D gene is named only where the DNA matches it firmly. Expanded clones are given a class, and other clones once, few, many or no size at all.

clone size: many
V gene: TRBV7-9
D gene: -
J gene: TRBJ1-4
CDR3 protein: CASSNGRVGEKLFF
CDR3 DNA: TGTGCCAGCAGCAATGGACGGGTGGGCGAAAAACTGTTTTTT

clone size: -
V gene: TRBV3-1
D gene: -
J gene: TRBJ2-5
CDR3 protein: CASSQERGKYF
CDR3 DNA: TGTGCCAGCAGCCAAGAGAGGGGGAAGTACTTC

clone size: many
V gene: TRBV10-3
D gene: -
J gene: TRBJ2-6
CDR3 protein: CAISAPGDAPGANVLTF
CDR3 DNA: TGTGCCATCAGTGCCCCAGGGGACGCTCCTGGGGCCAACGTCCTGACTTTC

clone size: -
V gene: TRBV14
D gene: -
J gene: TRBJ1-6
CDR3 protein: CASSQESGYNSPLHF
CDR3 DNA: TGTGCCAGCAGCCAAGAGTCGGGGTATAATTCACCCCTCCACTTT

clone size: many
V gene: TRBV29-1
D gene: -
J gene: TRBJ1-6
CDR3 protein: CSVAEGLGSPLHF
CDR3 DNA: TGCAGCGTTGCGGAGGGCCTTGGTTCACCCCTCCACTTT

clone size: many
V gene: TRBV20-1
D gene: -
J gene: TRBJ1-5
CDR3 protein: CSATTDRRNQPQHF
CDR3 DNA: TGCAGTGCGACGACTGACAGGCGCAATCAGCCCCAGCATTTT

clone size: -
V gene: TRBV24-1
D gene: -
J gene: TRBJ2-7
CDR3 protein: CATQAGVLEQYF
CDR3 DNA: TGTGCCACCCAAGCAGGGGTCCTCGAGCAGTACTTC

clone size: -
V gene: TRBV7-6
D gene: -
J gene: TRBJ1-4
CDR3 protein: CASSESENEKLFF
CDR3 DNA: TGTGCCAGCAGCGAAAGTGAAAATGAAAAACTGTTTTTT

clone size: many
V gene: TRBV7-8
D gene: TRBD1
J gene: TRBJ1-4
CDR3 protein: CASSETGGIGFGEKLFF
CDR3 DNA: TGTGCCAGCAGCGAGACAGGGGGTATAGGATTCGGTGAAAAACTGTTTTTT

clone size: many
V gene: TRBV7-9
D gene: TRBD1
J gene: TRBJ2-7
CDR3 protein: CASSQGAGSLYF
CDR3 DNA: TGTGCCAGCAGTCAGGGGGCAGGGTCACTGTACTTC

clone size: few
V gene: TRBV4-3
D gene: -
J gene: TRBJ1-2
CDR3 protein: CASSQGGGVGYTF
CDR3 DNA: TGCGCCAGCAGCCAAGGGGGAGGGGTCGGCTACACCTTC

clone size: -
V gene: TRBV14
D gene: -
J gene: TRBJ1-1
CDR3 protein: CASSPQRQGNTEAFF
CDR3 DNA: TGTGCCAGCAGTCCCCAGCGGCAGGGGAACACTGAAGCTTTCTTT

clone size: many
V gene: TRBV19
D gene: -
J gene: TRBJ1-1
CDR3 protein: CASSPLTGTEAFF
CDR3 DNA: TGTGCCAGTAGTCCCCTGACGGGCACTGAAGCTTTCTTT

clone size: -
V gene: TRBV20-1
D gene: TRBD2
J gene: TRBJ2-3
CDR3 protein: CSASRGGGTDTQYF
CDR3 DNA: TGCAGTGCTTCCCGGGGGGGCGGCACAGATACGCAGTATTTT

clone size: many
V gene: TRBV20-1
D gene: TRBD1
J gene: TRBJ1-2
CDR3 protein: CSARDSDRGGYGYTF
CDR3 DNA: TGCAGTGCTAGAGATTCTGACAGGGGAGGGTATGGCTACACCTTC

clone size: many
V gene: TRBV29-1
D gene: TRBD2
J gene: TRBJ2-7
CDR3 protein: CSVAGTSGESSYEQYF
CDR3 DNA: TGCAGCGTTGCCGGGACTAGCGGGGAAAGCTCCTACGAGCAGTACTTC

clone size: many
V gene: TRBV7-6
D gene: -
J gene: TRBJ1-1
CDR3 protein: CASSLTGRGARTEAFF
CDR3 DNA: TGTGCCAGCAGCTTAACGGGACGAGGGGCGCGCACTGAAGCTTTCTTT

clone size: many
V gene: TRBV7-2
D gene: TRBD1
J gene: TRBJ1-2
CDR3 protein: CASSSDRLYYTF
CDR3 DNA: TGTGCCAGCAGCTCGGACAGGCTGTACTACACCTTC

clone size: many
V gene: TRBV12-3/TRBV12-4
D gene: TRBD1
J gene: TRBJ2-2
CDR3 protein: CASSRQGAGELFF
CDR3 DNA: TGTGCCAGCAGTCGACAGGGGGCCGGGGAGCTGTTTTTT

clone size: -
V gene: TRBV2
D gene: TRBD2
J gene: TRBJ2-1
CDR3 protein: CASVAGGYNEQFF
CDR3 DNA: TGTGCCAGCGTGGCGGGAGGGTACAATGAGCAGTTCTTC

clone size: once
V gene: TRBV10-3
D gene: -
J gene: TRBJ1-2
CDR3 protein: CAMSDGDGDGYTF
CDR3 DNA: TGTGCCATGTCAGACGGGGACGGAGACGGCTACACCTTC

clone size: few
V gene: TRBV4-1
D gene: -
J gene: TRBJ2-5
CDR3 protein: CASSQGGQLQEAQYF
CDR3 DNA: TGCGCCAGCAGCCAAGGGGGACAACTCCAAGAGGCCCAGTACTTC

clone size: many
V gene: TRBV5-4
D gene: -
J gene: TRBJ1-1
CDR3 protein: CASRPLDTNTEAFF
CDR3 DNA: TGTGCCAGCAGGCCCTTGGACACTAACACTGAAGCTTTCTTT

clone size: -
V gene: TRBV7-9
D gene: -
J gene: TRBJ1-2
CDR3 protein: CASSPMGLSYRHTYGYTF
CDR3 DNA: TGTGCCAGCAGCCCAATGGGGTTGTCGTACAGGCACACCTATGGCTACACCTTC

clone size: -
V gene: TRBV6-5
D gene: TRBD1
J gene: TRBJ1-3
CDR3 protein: CASRLTGGYSGNTIYF
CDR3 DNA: TGTGCCAGCAGGCTGACAGGGGGTTACTCTGGAAACACCATATATTTT

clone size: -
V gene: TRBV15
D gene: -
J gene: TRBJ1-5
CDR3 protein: CATSSHRGDNQPQHF
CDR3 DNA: TGTGCCACCAGCAGCCACCGAGGGGACAATCAGCCCCAGCATTTT

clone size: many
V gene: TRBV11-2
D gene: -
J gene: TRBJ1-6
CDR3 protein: CASSFNSPLHF
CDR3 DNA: TGTGCCAGCAGTTTTAATTCACCCCTCCACTTT

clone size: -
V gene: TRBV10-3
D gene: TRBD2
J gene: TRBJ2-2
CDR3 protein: CAISESTSGTGELFF
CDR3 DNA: TGTGCCATCAGTGAGTCGACTAGCGGAACCGGGGAGCTGTTTTTT

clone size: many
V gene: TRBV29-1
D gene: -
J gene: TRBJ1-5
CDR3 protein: CSAKREDQPQHF
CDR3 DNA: TGCAGCGCCAAAAGGGAGGATCAGCCCCAGCATTTT

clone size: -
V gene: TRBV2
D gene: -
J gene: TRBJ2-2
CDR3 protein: CASNKRGSGELFF
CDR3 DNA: TGTGCCAGCAACAAGAGGGGTAGCGGGGAGCTGTTTTTT

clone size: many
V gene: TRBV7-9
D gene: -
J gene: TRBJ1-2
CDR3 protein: CASSYDTYGYTF
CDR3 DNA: TGTGCCAGCAGTTATGACACTTATGGCTACACCTTC

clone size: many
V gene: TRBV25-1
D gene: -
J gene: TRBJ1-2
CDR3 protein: CASNNGYTF
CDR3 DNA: TGTGCCAGCAACAACGGCTACACCTTC

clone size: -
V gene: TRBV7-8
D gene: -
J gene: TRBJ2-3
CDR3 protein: CASSARAAMDF
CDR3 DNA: TGTGCCAGCAGCGCCAGGGCGGCGATGGATTTT

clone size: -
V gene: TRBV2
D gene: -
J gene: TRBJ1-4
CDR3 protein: CASSETPIEGEKLFF
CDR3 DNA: TGTGCCAGCAGTGAAACCCCTATAGAAGGTGAAAAACTGTTTTTT

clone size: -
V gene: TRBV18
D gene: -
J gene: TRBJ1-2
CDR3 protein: CASSPPGQSVTTF
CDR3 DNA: TGTGCCAGCTCACCCCCCGGACAGTCAGTAACCACCTTC